Presented here are 6 T cell receptor beta chains from one specimen sequenced in a study of blood T cell repertoires in COVID-19. The repertoire was sequenced with immunoSEQ multiplex PCR; TCRdb's copy has only in-frame clones and lacks some. In the table there are 190,000 or so clones, more than 70% of which are singletons. The sequenced sample was peripheral blood. These receptors came from a woman aged 25-40 years with acute or convalescent COVID-19.

The V and J genes are TRBV6-5 and TRBJ2-2; no firm D call. The germline gives CDR1 MNHEY, CDR2 SVGAGI. The CDR3 is 12 residues long. Trimming removed 2 bases at V and 6 bases at J, with 4 bases between. The CDR3 loop is CASSYPSGELFF. The CDR3 DNA reads as TGTGCCAGCAGTTACCCCTCCGGGGAGCTGTTTTTT.

This clone was recorded once. The rearrangement joins TRBV6-5 to TRBJ2-1, with D perhaps matching TRBD2 (6 bases). CDR1 and CDR2 from the germline V gene are MNHEY and SVGAGI. This CDR3 has 15 amino acids. V lost 7 bases to trimming and J lost 7 bases, with 20 bases between them. The CDR3 region has the DNA TGTGCCAGCACCAACCCAAGAGCAGGGACTAATGAGCAGTTCTTC. Amino acid sequence: CASTNPRAGTNEQFF.

The V call is TRBV7-2, the J call TRBJ1-2; D possibly corresponds to TRBD1 (6 bases). Germline-derived CDR1 and CDR2 are SGHTA and FQGNSA. The CDR3 totals 14 residues. Trimming cost V 0 bases and J 4 bases, with 9 bases left between them. The CDR3 loop is CASSLAPGAYGYTF. The CDR3 region has the DNA TGTGCCAGCAGCTTAGCCCCAGGGGCCTATGGCTACACCTTC.

This clone was detected only a few times. The rearrangement joins TRBV11-2 to TRBJ1-6, with a weak D call TRBD1 (6 bases). V was clipped by 10 bases and J by 7 bases, with 17 bases between them. This CDR3 comprises 14 residues. Germline V CDR1 and CDR2: SGHAT, FQNNGV. The CDR3 region is CATPLDRQNSPLHF. CDR3 coding DNA: TGTGCCACCCCGTTAGACAGGCAGAATTCACCCCTCCACTTT. The full variable domain, with the rest looked up from reference TRBV11-2 and TRBJ1-6, is EAGVAQSPRYKIIEKRQSVAFWCNPISGHATLYWYQQILGQGPKLLIQFQNNGVVDDSQLPKDRFSAERLKGVDSTLKIQPAKLEDSAVYLCATPLDRQNSPLHFGNGTRLTVT.

The chain has TRBV18 and TRBJ1-4; D is unclear. Between the trimmed V and J ends, which lost 6 bases and 6 bases, there was a span of 14 bases. CDR1 is KGHSH, CDR2 LQKENI, per germline. The CDR3 runs to 14 residues. This CDR3 is CASSPDLGDEKLFF. The CDR3 DNA is TGTGCCAGCTCCCCAGACCTCGGAGATGAAAAACTGTTTTTT.

The rearrangement joins TRBV5-8 to TRBJ2-5; 7 nucleotides align to TRBD1. CDR1 SGHTS and CDR2 YDEGEE come from the germline V gene. There are 13 residues in the CDR3. Trimming cost V 6 bases and J 1 base; bases outside gene matches: 3. The CDR3 DNA reads as TGTGCCAGCACGACAGGGCCCCAAGAGACCCAGTACTTC. It translates to CASTTGPQETQYF.